Each of the 30 T cell receptor beta chains below was sequenced from the same sample in a study of blood T cell repertoires in COVID-19. This table comes from immunoSEQ multiplex PCR, and its TCRdb copy is limited to in-frame clones, with some not included. Of fewer than 350,000 clones in the sample, about 91% were seen once. Sequencing input: peripheral blood. The receptors stem from a man aged 25 to 45 with COVID-19, enrolled during active disease.

J is TRBJ2-3 and V is TRBV29-1, with TRBD1 matching over 9 bases. With 6 bases clipped from V and 5 bases from J, the junction kept 6 bases outside the gene matches. The CDR3 extends over 13 amino acids. Germline loops: CDR1 SQVTM, CDR2 ANQGSEA. CDR3 residues: CSVGTGLGDTQYF. CDR3 nucleotides: TGCAGCGTAGGGACAGGGTTAGGAGATACGCAGTATTTT.

The chain links TRBV10-3 to TRBJ2-7, with TRBD1 matching over 10 bases. Germline CDR1 ENHRY, CDR2 SYGVKD. With 4 bases clipped from V and 7 bases from J, the junction kept 13 bases outside the gene matches. This CDR3 spans 16 amino acids. The CDR3 reads CAISGEPGQGLREQYF. CDR3 bases: TGTGCCATCAGTGGCGAACCGGGACAGGGGTTGCGGGAGCAGTACTTC.

The rearrangement uses TRBV6-2 or TRBV6-3 and TRBJ2-1; the D gene is possibly TRBD1 (6 bases). Trimming stripped 0 bases from V and 4 bases from J, with 10 bases between. This CDR3 region has 15 residues. Germline CDR1 reads MNHEY; CDR2 reads SVGEGT. CDR3 in amino acids: CASSYSGGRYNEQFF. Here the CDR3 DNA reads TGTGCCAGCAGTTACTCAGGGGGTAGGTACAATGAGCAGTTCTTC.

CDR3 coding DNA: TGTGCCAGCTCCGGGACTAGGCAAGAGACCCAGTACTTC. Translated, it gives CASSGTRQETQYF. This chain connects TRBV18 to TRBJ2-5, with 8 bases that match TRBD2. Germline CDR1 reads KGHSH; CDR2 reads LQKENI. The V gene end was trimmed by 6 bases and the J gene end by 2 bases; junction bases not matched to a gene: 2. The CDR3 extends over 13 amino acids.

A remark on this clone: Other DNA sequences in the sample encode the same CDR3. The rearrangement uses TRBV30 and TRBJ2-7; no definite D call. The CDR3 has 11 amino acids. Germline lookup yields CDR1 GTSNPN and CDR2 SVGIG (reference sequence). V lost 0 bases, J lost 4 bases, and 4 bases lay in between. The CDR3, as DNA: TGTGCCTGGAGTGTATCGTACGAGCAGTACTTC. Translation gives CAWSVSYEQYF.

This clone was seen a handful of times. The rearrangement uses TRBV11-2 and TRBJ2-5; a possible D gene is TRBD1 (6 bases). This CDR3 is built from 13 residues. V was pared by 6 bases and J by 2 bases, with 10 bases between. Looked up from germline, CDR1 is SGHAT and CDR2 is FQNNGV. CDR3 loop: CASRSRGQETQYF. The CDR3 DNA sequence: TGTGCCAGCAGATCCAGGGGACAAGAGACCCAGTACTTC. The entire variable domain, with the rest obtained from reference TRBV11-2 and TRBJ2-5, is as follows: EAGVAQSPRYKIIEKRQSVAFWCNPISGHATLYWYQQILGQGPKLLIQFQNNGVVDDSQLPKDRFSAERLKGVDSTLKIQPAKLEDSAVYLCASRSRGQETQYFGPGTRLLVL.

The table lists this clone with a count of one. The chain combines TRBV9 with TRBJ2-3; 8 nucleotides agree with TRBD1. The length of the CDR3 is 16 residues. The germline gives CDR1 SGDLS, CDR2 YYNGEE. With 3 bases clipped from V and 1 base from J, the junction kept 7 bases outside the gene matches. The CDR3 nucleotides read TGTGCCAGCAGCGGACTTTGGGGACAGGGCACAGATACGCAGTATTTT. It codes for CASSGLWGQGTDTQYF.

This chain joins TRBV4-1 and TRBJ2-5; 7 nucleotides align to TRBD1. The ends lost 4 bases at V and 1 base at J; junction bases unmatched: 12. CDR1 is MGHRA and CDR2 is YSYEKL in the germline V gene. The CDR3 consists of 17 residues. The CDR3 region is CASSLYPPGQLQETQYF. The CDR3 coding sequence is TGCGCCAGCAGCCTCTACCCGCCGGGACAGCTCCAAGAGACCCAGTACTTC.

The genes are TRBV2 and TRBJ2-7; D might be TRBD1 (6 bases). Germline V gives CDR1 SNHLY, CDR2 FYNNEI. Deletions cut 4 bases from V and 0 bases from J, with 10 bases between. CDR3 length: 14 residues. CDR3: CASSGGQHSYEQYF. CDR3 nucleotides: TGTGCCAGCAGTGGGGGGCAGCACTCCTACGAGCAGTACTTC.

This chain uses TRBV5-5 with TRBJ1-2, with D tentatively TRBD1 (6 bases). Germline values: CDR1 SGHKS, CDR2 YYEKEE (reference sequence). The CDR3 is 15 residues long. Trimming left V 2 bases short and J 4 bases short, with 15 bases between. CDR3 sequence reads: CASSFDTGSVYGYTF. In DNA form, the CDR3 reads TGTGCCAGCAGCTTTGACACAGGGTCGGTCTATGGCTACACCTTC. Using reference TRBV5-5 and TRBJ1-2 for the parts outside the CDR3, the full variable domain is DAGVTQSPTHLIKTRGQQVTLRCSPISGHKSVSWYQQVLGQGPQFIFQYYEKEERGRGNFPDRFSARQFPNYSSELNVNALLLGDSALYLCASSFDTGSVYGYTFGSGTRLTVV.

The chain has TRBV24-1 and TRBJ2-7; 9 bases fit TRBD1. From germline, CDR1 is KGHDR and CDR2 SFDVKD. The CDR3 spans 16 residues. With V trimmed by 3 bases and J by 2 bases, 7 bases remained unmatched. CDR3 nucleotides: TGTGCCACCAGTGATAGAGGGACAGGGACCCCCTACGAGCAGTACTTC. Amino acids: CATSDRGTGTPYEQYF.

CDR3 DNA sequence: TGTGCCAGCATCCGTCGGGACAGGGTCTACAATGAGCAGTTCTTC. This translates into CASIRRDRVYNEQFF. V usage is TRBV13 and J usage is TRBJ2-1; 9 nucleotides align to TRBD1. V lost 7 bases and J lost 3; bases outside the gene matches: 7. This CDR3 has 15 residues. Germline lookup yields CDR1 PRHDT and CDR2 FYEKMQ (reference sequence). Combining the CDR3 with reference TRBV13 and TRBJ2-1 gives the whole variable domain AAGVIQSPRHLIKEKRETATLKCYPIPRHDTVYWYQQGPGQDPQFLISFYEKMQSDKGSIPDRFSAQQFSDYHSELNMSSLELGDSALYFCASIRRDRVYNEQFFGPGTRLTVL.

In its sample, this clone was seen once. The chain has TRBV19 and TRBJ1-1; D not resolved. The CDR3 runs 13 residues. V lost 8 bases and J lost 1, with 11 bases in between. From germline, CDR1 is LNHDA and CDR2 SQIVND (reference sequence). The CDR3 bases are TGTGCCAGTGCGGAGGGCAGGAACACTGAAGCTTTCTTT. This codes for CASAEGRNTEAFF.

This clone has just one count. This sequence joins TRBV5-6 and TRBJ1-1, with 9 bases identical to TRBD1. CDR1 SGHDT and CDR2 YYEEEE come from the germline V gene. The junction had 6 bases not matched to a gene; V was cut back by 2 bases and J by 10 bases. This CDR3 has 13 amino acids. CDR3 DNA sequence: TGTGCCAGCAGCTTACCGGGACAGGGCCTAGCTTTCTTT. Residues: CASSLPGQGLAFF.

The J gene is TRBJ1-6, the V gene TRBV7-3; TRBD1 is a possible D gene (6 bases). In germline, CDR1 is SGHTA, CDR2 FQGTGA. Trimming pared 4 bases from V and 7 bases from J, leaving 14 bases between. The CDR3 has 15 amino acids. CDR3 amino acids: CASSSGGAGNSPLHF. CDR3 bases: TGTGCCAGCAGCTCCGGGGGGGCTGGGAATTCACCCCTCCACTTT.

The CDR3 sequence: CASSSRGKGVSAFF. Here the CDR3 DNA reads TGTGCCAGCAGTTCACGCGGAAAGGGGGTTTCAGCTTTCTTT. The gene calls are TRBV28 and TRBJ1-1; possibly TRBD1 for D (6 bases). The CDR3 totals 14 residues. The ends were cut back, 4 bases at V and 10 bases at J, with 19 bases in the middle. In germline, CDR1 is MDHEN, CDR2 SYDVKM. The full variable domain, with the rest looked up from reference TRBV28 and TRBJ1-1, is DVKVTQSSRYLVKRTGEKVFLECVQDMDHENMFWYRQDPGLGLRLIYFSYDVKMKEKGDIPEGYSVSREKKERFSLILESASTNQTSMYLCASSSRGKGVSAFFGQGTRLTVV.

The rearrangement links TRBV7-6 to TRBJ1-6, with D uncertain. The CDR3 has 15 amino acids. Per the germline V gene, CDR1 is SGHVS and CDR2 is FNYEAQ. V was pared by 1 base and J by 7 bases, with 11 bases between. The CDR3: CASSLGQEGNSPLHF. CDR3 DNA: TGTGCCAGCAGCTTAGGCCAGGAAGGAAATTCACCCCTCCACTTT.

The chain employs TRBV9 and TRBJ2-7; 8 nucleotides line up with TRBD2. CDR3 length: 17 amino acids. The germline gives CDR1 SGDLS, CDR2 YYNGEE. V shed 2 bases and J 3 bases; nucleotides not matched to a gene: 13. The CDR3 spells CASSVDLGGTRGYEQYF. The CDR3 nucleotides read TGTGCCAGCAGCGTTGACCTTGGCGGGACTAGAGGCTACGAGCAGTACTTC.

The J gene is TRBJ2-3, the V gene TRBV19, with 9 bases matching TRBD2. V lost 7 bases, J lost 2 bases, and 7 bases stayed unmatched. This CDR3 is built from 15 residues. Germline values: CDR1 LNHDA, CDR2 SQIVND (reference sequence). The CDR3 bases are TGTGCCAGTACCATAACTAGCGGGTACACAGATACGCAGTATTTT. It codes for CASTITSGYTDTQYF.

This clone was found a few times. This chain connects TRBV12-3 or TRBV12-4 to TRBJ2-7; tentative D call: TRBD2 (6 bases). Between the trimmed V and J ends, which lost 1 base and 9 bases, there was a span of 10 bases. CDR3 length: 12 amino acids. The CDR3 spells CASSLVPEGQYF. DNA of the CDR3: TGTGCCAGCAGTTTAGTTCCGGAGGGGCAGTACTTC.

This chain joins TRBV3-1 (or the pseudogene TRBV3-2) and TRBJ2-2; 7 nucleotides line up with TRBD2. V was clipped by 3 bases and J by 4 bases; unmatched bases: 8. The germline CDR1 and CDR2 sequences are LGHDT and YNNKEL (reference sequence). CDR3 length equals 16 residues. The CDR3 sequence is CASSQGLRLATGELFF. CDR3 coding DNA: TGTGCCAGCAGCCAGGGACTACGCTTAGCCACCGGGGAGCTGTTTTTT.

CDR3: CASSIGSTPRHPNYGYTF. CDR3 bases: TGTGCCAGTAGTATCGGTTCAACCCCCAGACATCCTAACTATGGCTACACCTTC. This chain links TRBV19 with TRBJ1-2; D call uncertain. V was shortened by 3 bases and J by 0 bases, with 20 bases between the two germline ends. This CDR3 has 18 residues. The germline V gene has CDR1 LNHDA and CDR2 SQIVND (reference sequence).

The chain uses TRBV7-2 and TRBJ2-7, with D possibly matching TRBD1 (5 bases). Germline V gene data show CDR1 as SGHTA and CDR2 as FQGNSA. Trimming shortened V by 1 base and J by 6 bases, and 10 bases separated the two germline ends. This CDR3 region has 13 residues. CDR3 in amino acids: CASSLVGRVEQYF. CDR3 bases: TGTGCCAGCAGCTTAGTGGGCAGGGTCGAGCAGTACTTC.

The chain joins TRBV27 to TRBJ2-7; TRBD1 is a possible D gene (6 bases). The germline V and J ends were trimmed by 6 bases and 2 bases, with 14 bases remaining between them. The CDR3 contains 14 residues. The germline CDR1 and CDR2 sequences are MNHEY and SMNVEV (reference sequence). CDR3: CASRGGRGPYEQYF. The CDR3 DNA sequence: TGTGCCAGCAGAGGAGGCAGGGGTCCCTACGAGCAGTACTTC.

This chain connects TRBV4-3 to TRBJ2-1; D unresolved. The CDR3 is 13 residues long. Germline-derived CDR1 and CDR2 are LGHNA and YSLEER. Trimming cost V 1 base and J 6 bases, with 7 bases left between them. The CDR3: CASSQVPSNEQFF. CDR3 sequence (DNA): TGCGCCAGCAGCCAAGTCCCCTCCAATGAGCAGTTCTTC.

The chain is built from TRBV19 and TRBJ1-5; D not resolved. V was shortened by 0 bases and J by 4 bases, with 7 bases between the two germline ends. CDR3 size: 14 residues. Germline V gives CDR1 LNHDA, CDR2 SQIVND (reference sequence). In DNA, the CDR3 is TGTGCCAGTAGTATAGAGGCAGCGAATCAGCCCCAGCATTTT. Protein: CASSIEAANQPQHF.

Remarks on this clone: Other DNA variants within this sample encode the same CDR3. This sequence joins TRBV11-2 and TRBJ1-2, with 8 bases aligning to TRBD1. This CDR3 comprises 14 residues. After removal of 5 bases from V and 2 bases from J, the junction contained 4 bases not matched to a gene. Germline V gives CDR1 SGHAT, CDR2 FQNNGV. The CDR3 DNA is TGTGCCAGCAGCCTAAGGACAGGGAACTATGGCTACACCTTC. Residues: CASSLRTGNYGYTF.

This sequence joins TRBV18 and TRBJ1-2, with 10 positions matching TRBD1. V lost 0 bases, J lost 6 bases, and 7 bases stayed unmatched. The CDR3 loop spans 16 amino acids. From germline, CDR1 is KGHSH and CDR2 LQKENI. CDR3 sequence: CASSPPYRGTGDGYTF. The CDR3 region has the DNA TGTGCCAGCTCACCACCATACAGGGGGACAGGGGATGGCTACACCTTC.

This clone has a handful of counts. At the DNA level, this CDR3 is encoded by other sequences in the same sample as well. The V gene is TRBV19, the J gene TRBJ2-7, with 8 bases aligning to TRBD1. This CDR3 contains 13 residues. Trimming removed 8 bases from V and 4 bases from J; junction bases left unmatched: 7. Germline V gives CDR1 LNHDA, CDR2 SQIVND (reference sequence). For the CDR3, the DNA is TGTGCCAGTTCAGGACAGGGAACATACGAGCAGTACTTC. Translation: CASSGQGTYEQYF.

The V gene is TRBV6-1, the J gene TRBJ2-1; no definite D call. The V end lost 2 bases, the J end lost 8 bases, and 7 bases lay between the germline ends. The CDR3 is 12 residues long. CDR1 and CDR2 (germline): MNHNS, SASEGT. CDR3 bases: TGTGCCAGCAGTGAATCGGGTCATGAGCAGTTCTTC. Translation gives CASSESGHEQFF.